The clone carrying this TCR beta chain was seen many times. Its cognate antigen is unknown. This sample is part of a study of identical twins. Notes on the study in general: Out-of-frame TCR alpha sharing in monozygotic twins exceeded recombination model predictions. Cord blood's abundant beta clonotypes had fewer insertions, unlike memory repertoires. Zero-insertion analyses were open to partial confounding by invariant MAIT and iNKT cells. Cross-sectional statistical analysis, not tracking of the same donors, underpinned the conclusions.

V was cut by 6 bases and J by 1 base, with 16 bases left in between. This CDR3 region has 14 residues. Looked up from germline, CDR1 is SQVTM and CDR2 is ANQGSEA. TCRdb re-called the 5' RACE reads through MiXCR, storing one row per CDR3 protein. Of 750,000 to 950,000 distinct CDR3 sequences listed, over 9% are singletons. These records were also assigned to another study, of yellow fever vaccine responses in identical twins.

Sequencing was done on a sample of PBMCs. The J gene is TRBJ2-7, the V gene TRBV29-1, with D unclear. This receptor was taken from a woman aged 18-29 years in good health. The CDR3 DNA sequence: TGCAGCGTGTCCCGACTGGACGCGTCCTACGAGCAGTACTTC. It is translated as CSVSRLDASYEQYF.